These 9 T cell receptor beta chains were sequenced from one sample in a study of OX40 agonist ivuxolimab in advanced cancers. The library came from the immunoSEQ multiplex PCR assay. TCRdb holds this immuneACCESS table with in-frame rearrangements only. Some clones are missing; in checked studies, unresolved V genes explain under half, and the rest has no known cause. Present in this sample are about 79,000 clones, approximately 85% of which were seen just once. Together, the top ten hold less than 4.5% of the sample. Sequences were derived from CD4+ or CD8+ T cells sorted from blood, sampled in a trial of the OX40 agonist ivuxolimab. Every receptor here comes from an adult with an advanced solid tumor such as melanoma, head and neck, liver or kidney cancer.

The rearrangement links TRBV2 to TRBJ2-3; 8 nucleotides match TRBD2. V shed 6 bases, J shed 0 bases, and the junction held 11 bases outside the gene matches. Germline V gene lookup returns CDR1 SNHLY and CDR2 FYNNEI. The CDR3 contains 17 residues. CDR3 sequence (DNA): TGTGCCAGCAGCACCCCCCTCGGGAGGGCTAGCACAGATACGCAGTATTTT. It is translated as CASSTPLGRASTDTQYF. Variable domain in full (rest from reference TRBV2 and TRBJ2-3): EPEVTQTPSHQVTQMGQEVILRCVPISNHLYFYWYRQILGQKVEFLVSFYNNEISEKSEIFDDQFSVERPDGSNFTLKIRSTKLEDSAMYFCASSTPLGRASTDTQYFGPGTRLTVL.

The CDR3 protein is CASSPSGGLGQYF. CDR3 nucleotide sequence: TGTGCCAGCAGCCCTTCGGGAGGACTCGGGCAGTACTTC. The chain uses TRBV14 and TRBJ2-7, with TRBD2 identical over 7 bases. The CDR3 runs 13 residues. Germline CDR1 and CDR2: SGHDN and FVKESK. J lost 9 bases, V lost 4 bases, and 9 bases had no gene match.

The CDR3 loop is CASSEFAGRQSNQPQHF. The CDR3 coding sequence is TGTGCCAGCAGTGAATTCGCGGGCCGACAGTCCAATCAGCCCCAGCATTTT. The V call is TRBV6-1, the J call TRBJ1-5, with D possibly being TRBD1 (5 bases). This CDR3 has 17 amino acids. Per germline, CDR1 MNHNS and CDR2 SASEGT. The V end lost 2 bases, the J end lost 3 bases, and 17 bases lay between the germline ends.

On this clone: The germline gene is not matched at one end of the junction; a read error may be the cause. This chain connects TRBV7-7 to TRBJ2-1, with D possibly matching TRBD2 (6 bases). CDR3 size: 14 residues. In germline, CDR1 is SSHAT, CDR2 FNYEAQ (reference sequence). The CDR3 DNA reads as TGTGCTAGCAGCCCCCTGGGGCGGGGCAATGAGCAGTTCTTC. This codes for CASSPLGRGNEQFF.

This sequence joins TRBV6-5 and TRBJ1-2; 8 nucleotides agree with TRBD1. J was trimmed by 4 bases and V by 10 bases; bases with no gene match: 5. Per germline, CDR1 MNHEY and CDR2 SVGAGI. This CDR3 is built from 12 residues. CDR3: CATQDRAYGYTF. The CDR3 bases are TGTGCCACCCAGGACAGGGCCTATGGCTACACCTTC.

The chain is built from TRBV5-4 and TRBJ2-5; D uncertain. With the DNA end fitting TRBJ2-7 better, the J assignment may be wrong. CDR1 and CDR2 from the germline V gene are SGHNT and YYREEE (reference sequence). This CDR3 comprises 15 residues. The CDR3 coding sequence is TGTGCCAGCAGCTTGGACGCGACGGCCACCTACGAGCAGTACTTC. It yields the protein CASSLDATATYEQYF.

The chain couples TRBV10-3 to TRBJ2-5, with D perhaps matching TRBD2 (6 bases). Trimming shortened V by 3 bases and J by 7 bases, and 15 bases separated the two germline ends. This CDR3 region has 14 residues. The germline gives CDR1 ENHRY, CDR2 SYGVKD. CDR3: CAISEGPRGLTQYF. The CDR3 coding sequence is TGTGCCATCAGTGAAGGGCCCCGGGGGTTGACCCAGTACTTC.

CDR3 coding DNA: TGTGCCAGCAGCAGGACAGGGTTGAGAGAGACCCAGTACTTC. It codes for CASSRTGLRETQYF. This chain connects TRBV5-6 to TRBJ2-5; 8 bases match TRBD1. This CDR3 spans 14 amino acids. Looked up from germline, CDR1 is SGHDT and CDR2 is YYEEEE. The trim removed 4 bases at V and 4 bases at J, leaving 6 bases unmatched. The whole variable domain, remainder taken from reference TRBV5-6 and TRBJ2-5, is DAGVTQSPTHLIKTRGQQVTLRCSPKSGHDTVSWYQQALGQGPQFIFQYYEEEERQRGNFPDRFSGHQFPNYSSELNVNALLLGDSALYLCASSRTGLRETQYFGPGTRLLVL.

The rearrangement links TRBV19 to TRBJ2-1, with D tentatively TRBD1 (5 bases). Germline V lookup: CDR1 LNHDA, CDR2 SQIVND (reference sequence). The CDR3 is 16 residues long. V dropped 3 bases and J dropped 0 bases, with 12 bases sitting between them. CDR3 region: CASSISAGISYNEQFF. For the CDR3, the DNA is TGTGCCAGTAGTATCTCGGCAGGGATCTCCTACAATGAGCAGTTCTTC.